This T cell receptor beta chain was sequenced during a study of T cells in localized non-small cell lung cancer. Study findings and constraints: Blood T cell density predicted longer survival; adjacent-lung clonality, shorter. A median of around 57 clones ranked among the top 100 in tumor appeared in adjacent lung.

Some clones are missing from TCRdb's copy, which holds only in-frame ones; the method was immunoSEQ multiplex PCR. The sample gives almost 65,000 clones, 90% of which show up once; approximately 2% is in the top ten. This CDR3 has 16 residues. Germline V CDR1 and CDR2: SGDLS, YYNGEE. V shed 4 bases and J 4 bases; nucleotides not matched to a gene: 8. On this clone itself: Its antigen remains unidentified.

This TCR derives from a woman aged 40-69 years with stage I lung adenocarcinoma. The sequencing here drew on peripheral blood, taken before any cancer treatment. The V gene is TRBV9, the J gene TRBJ2-6; 7 nucleotides agree with TRBD1. This chain's CDR3 is CASSLSTGAGANVLTF. The CDR3 nucleotides read TGTGCCAGCAGCCTATCCACAGGGGCCGGGGCCAACGTCCTGACTTTC.